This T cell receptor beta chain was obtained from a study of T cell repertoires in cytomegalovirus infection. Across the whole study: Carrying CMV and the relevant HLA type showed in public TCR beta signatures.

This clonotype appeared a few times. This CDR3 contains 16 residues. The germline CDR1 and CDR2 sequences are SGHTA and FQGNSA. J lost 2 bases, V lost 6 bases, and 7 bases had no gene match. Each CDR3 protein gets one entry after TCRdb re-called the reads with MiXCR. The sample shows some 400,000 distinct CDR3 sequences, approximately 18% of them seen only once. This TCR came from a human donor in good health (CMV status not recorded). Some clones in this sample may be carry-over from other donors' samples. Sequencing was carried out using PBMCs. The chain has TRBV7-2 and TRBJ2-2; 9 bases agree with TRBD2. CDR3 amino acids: CASSLAGTLNTGELFF. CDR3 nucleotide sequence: TGTGCCAGCAGTCTAGCGGGGACGTTAAACACCGGGGAGCTGTTTTTT.